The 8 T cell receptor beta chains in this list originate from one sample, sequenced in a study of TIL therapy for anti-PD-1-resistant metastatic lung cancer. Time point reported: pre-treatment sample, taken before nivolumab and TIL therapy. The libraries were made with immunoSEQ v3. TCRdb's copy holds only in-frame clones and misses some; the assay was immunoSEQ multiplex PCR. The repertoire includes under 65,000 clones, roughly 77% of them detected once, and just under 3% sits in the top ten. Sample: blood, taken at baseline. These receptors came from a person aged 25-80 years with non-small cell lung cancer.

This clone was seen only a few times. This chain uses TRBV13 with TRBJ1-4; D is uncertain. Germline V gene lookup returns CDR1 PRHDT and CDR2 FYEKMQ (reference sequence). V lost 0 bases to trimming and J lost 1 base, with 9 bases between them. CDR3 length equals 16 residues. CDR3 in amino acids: CASSLGALQTNEKLFF. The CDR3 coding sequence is TGTGCCAGCAGCTTAGGGGCCCTACAAACTAATGAAAAACTGTTTTTT.

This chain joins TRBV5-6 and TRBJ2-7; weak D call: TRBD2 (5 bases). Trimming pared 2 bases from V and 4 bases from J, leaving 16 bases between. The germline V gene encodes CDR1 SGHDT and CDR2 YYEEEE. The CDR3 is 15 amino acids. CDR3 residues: CASSFSRIWEYEQYF. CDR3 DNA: TGTGCCAGCAGCTTTTCAAGAATCTGGGAGTACGAGCAGTACTTC.

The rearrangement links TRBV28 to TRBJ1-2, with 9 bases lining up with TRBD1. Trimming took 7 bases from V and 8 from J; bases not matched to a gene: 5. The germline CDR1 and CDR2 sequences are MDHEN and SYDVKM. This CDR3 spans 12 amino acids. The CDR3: CASNDRGEGYTF. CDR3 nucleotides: TGTGCCAGCAACGACAGGGGGGAAGGCTACACCTTC.

CDR3 protein: CASSSTTYLGEKAFF. DNA for the CDR3: TGTGCCAGCAGTTCTACCACCTACCTAGGGGAGAAGGCTTTCTTT. The chain combines TRBV6-2 or TRBV6-3 with TRBJ1-1, with D perhaps matching TRBD1 (5 bases). This CDR3 spans 15 amino acids. Germline assignment: CDR1 MNHEY and CDR2 SVGEGT. V was shortened by 4 bases and J by 11 bases, with 23 bases between the two germline ends.

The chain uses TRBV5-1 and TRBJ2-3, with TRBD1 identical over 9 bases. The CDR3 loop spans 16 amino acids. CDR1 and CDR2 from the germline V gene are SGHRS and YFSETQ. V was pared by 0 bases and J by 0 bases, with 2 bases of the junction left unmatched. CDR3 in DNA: TGCGCCAGCAGCTTGGCCGGGACAGGGAGCACAGATACGCAGTATTTT. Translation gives CASSLAGTGSTDTQYF.

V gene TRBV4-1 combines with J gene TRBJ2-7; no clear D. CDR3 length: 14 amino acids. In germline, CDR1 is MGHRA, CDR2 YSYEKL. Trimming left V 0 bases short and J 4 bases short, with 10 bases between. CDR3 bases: TGCGCCAGCAGCCAAGATCATGGGGATTACGAGCAGTACTTC. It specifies CASSQDHGDYEQYF.

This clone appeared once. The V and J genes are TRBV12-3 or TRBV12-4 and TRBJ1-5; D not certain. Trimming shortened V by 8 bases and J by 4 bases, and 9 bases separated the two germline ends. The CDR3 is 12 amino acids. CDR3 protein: CASQWSNQPQHF. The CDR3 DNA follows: TGTGCCAGCCAATGGAGTAATCAGCCCCAGCATTTT.

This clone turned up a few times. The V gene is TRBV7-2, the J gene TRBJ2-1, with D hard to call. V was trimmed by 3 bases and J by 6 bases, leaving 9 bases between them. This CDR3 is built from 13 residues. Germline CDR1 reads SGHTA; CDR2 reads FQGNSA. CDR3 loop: CASSLGSLNEQFF. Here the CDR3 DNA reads TGTGCCAGCAGCTTGGGCAGTCTCAATGAGCAGTTCTTC.